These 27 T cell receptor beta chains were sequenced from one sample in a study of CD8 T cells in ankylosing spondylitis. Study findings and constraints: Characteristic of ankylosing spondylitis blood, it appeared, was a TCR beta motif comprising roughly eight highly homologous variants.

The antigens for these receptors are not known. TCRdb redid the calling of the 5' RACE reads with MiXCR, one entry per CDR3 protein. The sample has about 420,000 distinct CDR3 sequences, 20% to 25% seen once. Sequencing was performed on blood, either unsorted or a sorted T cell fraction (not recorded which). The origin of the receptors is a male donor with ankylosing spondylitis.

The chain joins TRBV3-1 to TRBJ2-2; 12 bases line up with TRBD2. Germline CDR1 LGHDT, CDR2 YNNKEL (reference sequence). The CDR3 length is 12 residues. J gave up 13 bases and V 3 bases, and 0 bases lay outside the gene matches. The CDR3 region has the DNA TGTGCCAGCAGCCAGACTAGCGGGAGGCTGTTTTTT. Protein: CASSQTSGRLFF.

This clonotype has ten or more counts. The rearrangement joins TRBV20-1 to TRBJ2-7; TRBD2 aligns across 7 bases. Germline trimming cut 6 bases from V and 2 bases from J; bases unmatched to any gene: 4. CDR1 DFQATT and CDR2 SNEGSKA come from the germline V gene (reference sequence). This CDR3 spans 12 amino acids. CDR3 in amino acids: CSAPAGAYEQYF. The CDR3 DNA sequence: TGCAGTGCCCCGGCGGGGGCCTACGAGCAGTACTTC.

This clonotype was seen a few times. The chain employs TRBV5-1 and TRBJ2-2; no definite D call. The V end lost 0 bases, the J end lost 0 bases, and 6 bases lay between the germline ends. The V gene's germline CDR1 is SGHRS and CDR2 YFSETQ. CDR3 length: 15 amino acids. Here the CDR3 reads CASSLGSTNTGELFF. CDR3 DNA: TGCGCCAGCAGCTTGGGTTCTACGAACACCGGGGAGCTGTTTTTT.

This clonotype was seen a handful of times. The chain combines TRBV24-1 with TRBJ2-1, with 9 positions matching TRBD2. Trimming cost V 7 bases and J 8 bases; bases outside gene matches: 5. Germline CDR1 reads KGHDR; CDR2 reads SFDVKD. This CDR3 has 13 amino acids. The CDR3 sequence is CATSRTSVHEQFF. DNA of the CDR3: TGTGCCACCAGCCGGACTAGCGTCCATGAGCAGTTCTTC.

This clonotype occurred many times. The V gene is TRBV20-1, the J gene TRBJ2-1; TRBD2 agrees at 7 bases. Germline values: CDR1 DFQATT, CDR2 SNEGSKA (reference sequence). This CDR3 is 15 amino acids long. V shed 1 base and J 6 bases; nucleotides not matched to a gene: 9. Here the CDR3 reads CSARVSLAESNEQFF. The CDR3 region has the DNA TGCAGTGCTAGAGTGTCCCTAGCGGAATCCAATGAGCAGTTCTTC.

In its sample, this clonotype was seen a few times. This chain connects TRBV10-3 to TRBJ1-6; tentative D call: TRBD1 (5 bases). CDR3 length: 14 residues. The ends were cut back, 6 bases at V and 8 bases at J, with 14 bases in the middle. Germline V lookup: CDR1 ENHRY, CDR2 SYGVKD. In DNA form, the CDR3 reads TGTGCCATCAGCACACAGGAAAATGATTCACCCCTCCACTTT. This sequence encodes CAISTQENDSPLHF.

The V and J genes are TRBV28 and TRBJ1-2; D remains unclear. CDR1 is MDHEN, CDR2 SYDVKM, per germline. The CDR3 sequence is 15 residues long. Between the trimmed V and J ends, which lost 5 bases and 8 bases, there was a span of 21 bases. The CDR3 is CASSLSQGGSKGYTF. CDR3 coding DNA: TGTGCCAGCAGTCTCTCCCAAGGAGGGTCGAAAGGCTACACCTTC.

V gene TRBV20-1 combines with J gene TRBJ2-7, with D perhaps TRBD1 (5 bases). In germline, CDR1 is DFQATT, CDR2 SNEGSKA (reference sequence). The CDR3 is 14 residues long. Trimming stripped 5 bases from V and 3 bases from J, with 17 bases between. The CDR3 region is CSAPNVDSHYEQYF. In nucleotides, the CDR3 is TGCAGTGCTCCTAATGTCGACAGCCACTACGAGCAGTACTTC.

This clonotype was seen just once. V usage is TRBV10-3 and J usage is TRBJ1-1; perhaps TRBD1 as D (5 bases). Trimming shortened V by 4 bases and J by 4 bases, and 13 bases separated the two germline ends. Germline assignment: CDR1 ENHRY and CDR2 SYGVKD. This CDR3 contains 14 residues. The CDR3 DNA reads TGTGCCATCAGTGTAGGCAGGGAGCTCACTGAAGCTTTCTTT. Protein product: CAISVGRELTEAFF.

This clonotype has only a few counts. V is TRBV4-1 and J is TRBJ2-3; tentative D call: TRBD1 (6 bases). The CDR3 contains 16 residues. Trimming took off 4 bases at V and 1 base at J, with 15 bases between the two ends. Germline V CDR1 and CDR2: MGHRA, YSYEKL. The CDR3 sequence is CASSRGTPTGTDTQYF. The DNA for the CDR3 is TGCGCCAGCAGCCGAGGGACACCAACTGGCACAGATACGCAGTATTTT.

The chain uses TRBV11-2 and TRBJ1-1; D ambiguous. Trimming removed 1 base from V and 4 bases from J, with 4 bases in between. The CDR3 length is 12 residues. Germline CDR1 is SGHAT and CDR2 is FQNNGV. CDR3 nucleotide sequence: TGTGCCAGCAGCTTAGGAGCCACTGAAGCTTTCTTT. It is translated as CASSLGATEAFF.

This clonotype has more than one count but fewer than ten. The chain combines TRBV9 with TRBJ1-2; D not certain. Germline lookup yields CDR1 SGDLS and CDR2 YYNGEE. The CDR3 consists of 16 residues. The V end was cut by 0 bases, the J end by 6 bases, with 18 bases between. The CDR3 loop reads CASSVARGSRGNGYTF. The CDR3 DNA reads TGTGCCAGCAGCGTAGCTCGCGGATCCCGTGGGAATGGCTACACCTTC.

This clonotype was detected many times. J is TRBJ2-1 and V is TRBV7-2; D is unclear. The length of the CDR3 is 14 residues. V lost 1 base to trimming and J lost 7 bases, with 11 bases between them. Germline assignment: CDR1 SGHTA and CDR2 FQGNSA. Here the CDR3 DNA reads TGTGCCAGCAGCTTAGATCAGGCCGCTAATGAGCAGTTCTTC. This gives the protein CASSLDQAANEQFF.

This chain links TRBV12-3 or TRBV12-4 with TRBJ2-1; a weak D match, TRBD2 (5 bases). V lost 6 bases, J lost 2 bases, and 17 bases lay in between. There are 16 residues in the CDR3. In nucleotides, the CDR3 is TGTGCCAGCAGCGCCCACGTTAGCGCGGCCTACAATGAGCAGTTCTTC. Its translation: CASSAHVSAAYNEQFF.

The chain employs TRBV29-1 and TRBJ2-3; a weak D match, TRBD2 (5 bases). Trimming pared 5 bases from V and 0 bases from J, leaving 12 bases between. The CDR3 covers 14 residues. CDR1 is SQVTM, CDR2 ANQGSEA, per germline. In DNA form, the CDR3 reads TGCAGCGTTACACTAGTTCTGAGCACAGATACGCAGTATTTT. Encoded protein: CSVTLVLSTDTQYF.

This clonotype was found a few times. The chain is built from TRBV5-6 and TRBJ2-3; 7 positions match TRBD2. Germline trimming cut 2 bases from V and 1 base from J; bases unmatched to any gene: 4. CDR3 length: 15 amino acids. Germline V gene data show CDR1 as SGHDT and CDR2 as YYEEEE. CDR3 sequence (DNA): TGTGCCAGCAGCTTCGGGGGGTGGGGCACAGATACGCAGTATTTT. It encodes CASSFGGWGTDTQYF.

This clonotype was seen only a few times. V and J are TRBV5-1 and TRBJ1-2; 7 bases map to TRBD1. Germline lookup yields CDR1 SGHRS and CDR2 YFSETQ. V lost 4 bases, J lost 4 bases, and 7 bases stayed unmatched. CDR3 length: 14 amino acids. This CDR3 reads CASSPGTVSYGYTF. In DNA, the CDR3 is TGCGCCAGCAGCCCAGGGACAGTAAGCTATGGCTACACCTTC.

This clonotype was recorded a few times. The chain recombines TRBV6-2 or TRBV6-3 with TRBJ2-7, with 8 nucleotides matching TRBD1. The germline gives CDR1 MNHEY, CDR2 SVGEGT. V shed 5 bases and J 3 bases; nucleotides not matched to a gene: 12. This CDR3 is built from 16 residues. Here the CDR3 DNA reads TGTGCCAGCAGTCTCGGGACAGGACATTTTCTCTACGAGCAGTACTTC. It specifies CASSLGTGHFLYEQYF.

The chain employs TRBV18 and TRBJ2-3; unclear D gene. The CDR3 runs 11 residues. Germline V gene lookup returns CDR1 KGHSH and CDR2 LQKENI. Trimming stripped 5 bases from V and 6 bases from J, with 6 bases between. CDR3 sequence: CASSSQDTQYF. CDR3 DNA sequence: TGTGCCAGCTCATCCCAGGATACGCAGTATTTT.

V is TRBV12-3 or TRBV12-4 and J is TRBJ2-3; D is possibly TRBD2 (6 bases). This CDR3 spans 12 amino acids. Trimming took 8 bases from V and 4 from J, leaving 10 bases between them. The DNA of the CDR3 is TGTGCCAGCTCCGGGGGTCCAGATACGCAGTATTTT. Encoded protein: CASSGGPDTQYF.

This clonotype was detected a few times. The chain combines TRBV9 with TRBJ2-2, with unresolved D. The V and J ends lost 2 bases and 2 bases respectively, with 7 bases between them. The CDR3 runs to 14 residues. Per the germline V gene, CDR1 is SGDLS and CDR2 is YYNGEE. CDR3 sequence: CASSVDQNTGELFF. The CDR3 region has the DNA TGTGCCAGCAGCGTGGACCAAAACACCGGGGAGCTGTTTTTT.

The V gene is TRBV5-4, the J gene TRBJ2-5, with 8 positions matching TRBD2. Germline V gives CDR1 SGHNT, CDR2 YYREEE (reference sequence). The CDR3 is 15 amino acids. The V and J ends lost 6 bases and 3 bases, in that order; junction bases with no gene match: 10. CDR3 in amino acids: CASTIRRGGEETQYF. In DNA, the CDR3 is TGTGCCAGCACCATACGACGGGGGGGTGAAGAGACCCAGTACTTC. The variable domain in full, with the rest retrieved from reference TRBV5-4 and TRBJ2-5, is ETGVTQSPTHLIKTRGQQVTLRCSSQSGHNTVSWYQQALGQGPQFIFQYYREEENGRGNFPPRFSGLQFPNYSSELNVNALELDDSALYLCASTIRRGGEETQYFGPGTRLLVL.

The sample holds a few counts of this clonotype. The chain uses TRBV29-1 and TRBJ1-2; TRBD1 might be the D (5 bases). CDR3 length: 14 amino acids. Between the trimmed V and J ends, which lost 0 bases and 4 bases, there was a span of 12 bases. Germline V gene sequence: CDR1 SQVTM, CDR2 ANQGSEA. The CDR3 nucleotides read TGCAGCGTTGAAGACCCACCCCAGGGCTATGGCTACACCTTC. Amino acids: CSVEDPPQGYGYTF.

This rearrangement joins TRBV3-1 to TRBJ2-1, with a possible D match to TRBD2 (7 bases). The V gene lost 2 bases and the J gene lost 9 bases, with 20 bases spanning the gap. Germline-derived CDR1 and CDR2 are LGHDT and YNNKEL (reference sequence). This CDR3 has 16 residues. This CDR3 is CASSQRSLAEGGEQFF. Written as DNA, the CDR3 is TGTGCCAGCAGCCAAAGGTCCCTAGCGGAGGGGGGTGAGCAGTTCTTC.

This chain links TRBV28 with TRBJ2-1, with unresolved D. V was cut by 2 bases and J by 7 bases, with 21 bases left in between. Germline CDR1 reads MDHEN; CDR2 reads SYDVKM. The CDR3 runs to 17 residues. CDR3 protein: CASSLSAGSSIRNEQFF. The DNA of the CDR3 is TGTGCCAGCAGTTTAAGCGCCGGTAGTTCGATCCGGAATGAGCAGTTCTTC.

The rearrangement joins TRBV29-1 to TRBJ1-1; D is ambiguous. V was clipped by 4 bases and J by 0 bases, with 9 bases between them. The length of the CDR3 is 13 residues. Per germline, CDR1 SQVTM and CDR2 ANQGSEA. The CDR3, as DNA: TGCAGCGTTGCTAGGGAAATGAACACTGAAGCTTTCTTT. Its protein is CSVAREMNTEAFF. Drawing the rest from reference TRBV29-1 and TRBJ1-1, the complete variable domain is SAVISQKPSRDICQRGTSLTIQCQVDSQVTMMFWYRQQPGQSLTLIATANQGSEATYESGFVIDKFPISRPNLTFSTLTVSNMSPEDSSIYLCSVAREMNTEAFFGQGTRLTVV.

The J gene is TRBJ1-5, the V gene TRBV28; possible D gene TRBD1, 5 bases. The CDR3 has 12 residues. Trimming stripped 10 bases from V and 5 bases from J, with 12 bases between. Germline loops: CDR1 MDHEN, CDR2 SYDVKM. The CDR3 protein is CATLEGDQPQHF. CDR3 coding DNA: TGTGCCACCTTAGAAGGGGATCAGCCCCAGCATTTT.